A single sample is the source of the 17 T cell receptor beta chains below, sequenced in a study of blood T cells in healthy people across ages. Combining a sample-barcoded 5' primer with a J-beta primer mix, a second PCR ran for 7 to 11 cycles. TCRdb fed the 5' RACE reads into MiXCR, producing one record per CDR3 protein. The profile shows about 1.4 million distinct CDR3 sequences, almost 60% of them singletons. The sample was blood. The receptors were sampled from a man in his late teens or twenties in good health.

This clonotype was found a few times. The chain combines TRBV20-1 with TRBJ2-7; TRBD1 matches at 7 bases. The germline gives CDR1 DFQATT, CDR2 SNEGSKA (reference sequence). The V gene end was trimmed by 5 bases and the J gene end by 1 base; junction bases not matched to a gene: 5. The CDR3 length is 13 residues. This CDR3 reads CSAETGQSYEQYF. The CDR3 nucleotides read TGCAGTGCTGAGACAGGGCAATCCTACGAGCAGTACTTC.

The gene calls are TRBV10-2 and TRBJ2-1; D not certain. Germline CDR1 is WSHSY and CDR2 is SAAADI. This CDR3 comprises 13 residues. Trimming pared 8 bases from V and 5 bases from J, leaving 13 bases between. The DNA of the CDR3 is TGCGCCAGCCGCCCTTTTAGGGACAATGAGCAGTTCTTC. Protein sequence: CASRPFRDNEQFF.

The chain recombines TRBV5-1 with TRBJ2-1, with 13 nucleotides matching TRBD2. J lost 9 bases, V lost 3 bases, and 9 bases had no gene match. Germline lookup yields CDR1 SGHRS and CDR2 YFSETQ. This CDR3 has 16 amino acids. CDR3 sequence (DNA): TGCGCCAGCAGCTCCAACCCGGGACTAGCGGGATTTGAGCAGTTCTTC. This codes for CASSSNPGLAGFEQFF.

The V call is TRBV2, the J call TRBJ2-3, with 9 bases aligning to TRBD1. In germline, CDR1 is SNHLY, CDR2 FYNNEI. The V segment lost 6 bases and the J segment 4 bases; nucleotides outside the gene matches: 8. CDR3 length: 15 residues. In nucleotides, the CDR3 is TGTGCCAGCAGCGCTGGGACAGGGTTTTCAGATACGCAGTATTTT. The encoded protein is CASSAGTGFSDTQYF. The variable domain in full, with the rest retrieved from reference TRBV2 and TRBJ2-3, is EPEVTQTPSHQVTQMGQEVILRCVPISNHLYFYWYRQILGQKVEFLVSFYNNEISEKSEIFDDQFSVERPDGSNFTLKIRSTKLEDSAMYFCASSAGTGFSDTQYFGPGTRLTVL.

This chain links TRBV6-5 with TRBJ1-2; D remains ambiguous. This CDR3 comprises 13 residues. V lost 6 bases to trimming and J lost 3 bases, with 11 bases between them. Germline V gene sequence: CDR1 MNHEY, CDR2 SVGAGI. The CDR3 DNA reads as TGTGCCAGCAGAAAAGGGAGGGACTATGGCTACACCTTC. Translated: CASRKGRDYGYTF.

The rearrangement links TRBV29-1 to TRBJ2-3; 10 bases align to TRBD2. This CDR3 spans 14 amino acids. The V segment lost 4 bases and the J segment 0 bases; nucleotides outside the gene matches: 1. The germline gives CDR1 SQVTM, CDR2 ANQGSEA. CDR3 in amino acids: CSVGTSGSTDTQYF. The CDR3, as DNA: TGCAGCGTTGGGACTAGCGGTAGCACAGATACGCAGTATTTT.

J is TRBJ2-4 and V is TRBV18; D possibly corresponds to TRBD2 (6 bases). This CDR3 is built from 14 residues. Trimming stripped 3 bases from V and 4 bases from J, with 10 bases between. Germline V gene lookup returns CDR1 KGHSH and CDR2 LQKENI. CDR3 sequence: CASSPESGKNIQYF. CDR3 in DNA: TGTGCCAGCTCACCGGAAAGCGGGAAAAACATTCAGTACTTC.

V gene TRBV27 combines with J gene TRBJ2-7, with D perhaps TRBD1 or TRBD2 (6 bases each). Germline CDR1 reads MNHEY; CDR2 reads SMNVEV (reference sequence). The CDR3 spans 14 residues. Trimming removed 3 bases from V and 6 bases from J, with 15 bases in between. The CDR3 spells CASSFTGAVLEQYF. The CDR3 DNA reads TGTGCCAGCAGTTTTACGGGGGCCGTCCTCGAGCAGTACTTC.

The chain couples TRBV15 to TRBJ2-7; D not resolved. The CDR3 length is 16 residues. From germline, CDR1 is LNHNV and CDR2 YYDKDF (reference sequence). The V end was cut by 0 bases, the J end by 0 bases, with 12 bases between. The CDR3 here is CATSREWSRSSYEQYF. The DNA for the CDR3 is TGTGCCACCAGCAGAGAATGGTCCAGGAGCTCCTACGAGCAGTACTTC. Filled out from reference TRBV15 and TRBJ2-7, the complete variable domain reads DAMVIQNPRYQVTQFGKPVTLSCSQTLNHNVMYWYQQKSSQAPKLLFHYYDKDFNNEADTPDNFQSRRPNTSFCFLDIRSPGLGDTAMYLCATSREWSRSSYEQYFGPGTRLTVT.

This clonotype has a handful of counts. The V gene is TRBV10-3, the J gene TRBJ2-3, with 9 nucleotides matching TRBD2. V was clipped by 3 bases and J by 6 bases; unmatched bases: 4. This CDR3 is 14 amino acids long. CDR1 ENHRY and CDR2 SYGVKD come from the germline V gene. The CDR3 coding sequence is TGTGCCATCAGTGACGTAGCGGGAGTGGATACGCAGTATTTT. Amino acid sequence: CAISDVAGVDTQYF.

The chain is built from TRBV11-2 and TRBJ2-5, with TRBD1 as a possible D gene (5 bases). Near its end, the DNA agrees better with TRBJ2-7, so the J call may be wrong. The CDR3 totals 14 residues. Germline assignment: CDR1 SGHAT and CDR2 FQNNGV. For the CDR3, the DNA is TGTGCCAGCAGCTTAAAACAGGCGAACCCCGAGCAGTACTTC. This translates into CASSLKQANPEQYF.

This sequence joins TRBV7-9 and TRBJ1-1, with D perhaps TRBD1 (5 bases). Trimming took off 3 bases at V and 5 bases at J, with 16 bases between the two ends. The germline gives CDR1 SEHNR, CDR2 FQNEAQ (reference sequence). This CDR3 contains 15 residues. The CDR3 region is CASSLIGQGRTEAFF. The DNA of the CDR3 is TGTGCCAGCAGCTTGATAGGACAAGGACGGACTGAAGCTTTCTTT.

The V call is TRBV27, the J call TRBJ1-4; the D is unclear. The CDR3 covers 15 residues. The V gene lost 2 bases and the J gene lost 3 bases, with 10 bases spanning the gap. Germline V gene data show CDR1 as MNHEY and CDR2 as SMNVEV (reference sequence). CDR3 coding DNA: TGTGCCAGCAGTTTAGCGGGGTGGGCTAATGAAAAACTGTTTTTT. This gives the protein CASSLAGWANEKLFF.

This clonotype showed up just a few times. The chain employs TRBV5-1 and TRBJ2-3, with 15 nucleotides matching TRBD2. V gave up 5 bases and J gave up 4 bases; unmatched junction bases: 8. Germline loops: CDR1 SGHRS, CDR2 YFSETQ. The CDR3 extends over 17 amino acids. CDR3 DNA: TGCGCCAGCAGGGGACTAGCGGGAGGTTTGCGACCAGATACGCAGTATTTT. Encoded protein: CASRGLAGGLRPDTQYF.

The chain has TRBV6-5 and TRBJ1-4, with 10 positions matching TRBD1. Germline-derived CDR1 and CDR2 are MNHEY and SVGAGI. The CDR3 runs 16 residues. The V and J ends lost 2 bases and 0 bases, in that order; junction bases with no gene match: 0. This chain's CDR3 is CASSYGTGATNEKLFF. The CDR3 nucleotides are TGTGCCAGCAGTTACGGGACAGGGGCAACTAATGAAAAACTGTTTTTT.

The CDR3: CSARDGTLRSYEQYF. DNA for the CDR3: TGCAGTGCTAGAGATGGAACTCTACGCTCCTACGAGCAGTACTTC. The V and J genes are TRBV20-1 and TRBJ2-7; D not certain. V was cut by 0 bases and J by 0 bases, with 12 bases left in between. The length of the CDR3 is 15 residues. Germline V CDR1 and CDR2: DFQATT, SNEGSKA (reference sequence).

This clonotype has a handful of counts. The J gene is TRBJ2-7, the V gene TRBV18, with 7 positions matching TRBD1. The CDR3 sequence is 13 residues long. The germline CDR1 and CDR2 sequences are KGHSH and LQKENI. J lost 2 bases, V lost 5 bases, and 3 bases had no gene match. The CDR3 DNA follows: TGTGCCAGCTCAGAAGACAGGGCCTACGAGCAGTACTTC. Protein: CASSEDRAYEQYF.